Here is one T cell receptor (beta chain) with its context. Its antigen is not known. The sample's treatment: oral pan-JAK inhibitor, 5-10 mg twice daily. The data stem from a study of CD8+ T cells in alopecia areata. Study-wide results and caveats: Against the mouse data, patients shared TCRs less clearly, possibly for HLA reasons. There was only one nonresponder, so it was unclear how baseline CD8+ expansion relates to response.

cDNA serving as the sequencing template came from extracted, reverse transcribed RNA. Measured with immunoSEQ multiplex PCR; TCRdb has only the in-frame clones, and not every one. Among approximately 110,000 clones, around three fifths were seen once, and the ten largest hold around 3.4%. This receptor was identified in a human donor with alopecia areata. The sequencing here drew on CD4+ T cells sorted from blood, taken at week 24, from a patient treated with tofacitinib.

CDR3 loop: CASSFRTGEGSPLHF. Here the CDR3 DNA reads TGTGCCAGCAGCTTTAGGACAGGGGAGGGTTCACCCCTCCACTTT. This sequence joins TRBV9 and TRBJ1-6, with 9 bases lining up with TRBD1. This CDR3 is 15 amino acids long. V was pared by 4 bases and J by 9 bases, with 8 bases of the junction left unmatched. Germline CDR1 is SGDLS and CDR2 is YYNGEE. Full variable domain (outside the CDR3, taken from reference TRBV9 and TRBJ1-6): DSGVTQTPKHLITATGQRVTLRCSPRSGDLSVYWYQQSLDQGLQFLIQYYNGEERAKGNILERFSAQQFPDLHSELNLSSLELGDSALYFCASSFRTGEGSPLHFGNGTRLTVT.